This TCR beta chain was sequenced during a study of shared clonotypes between healthy human individuals. Germline lookup yields CDR1 KGHSH and CDR2 LQKENI. This CDR3 contains 17 residues. Trimming removed 2 bases at V and 1 base at J, with 15 bases between. Study findings and constraints: The four-donor shared clonotypes exceeded non-shared clonotypes in generation probability, with non-shared ones scoring lower. Genetic and exposure-history diversity was limited by the small donor number.

Donors comprised healthy HIV-negative adults lacking recent acute infections or vaccinations. Each subset's genomic DNA was shared equally among a number of immunoSEQ plates. The table came from immunoSEQ multiplex PCR; TCRdb's copy has only in-frame clones and leaves some out. Here the sample spans approximately 350,000 clones, over 65% being singletons. A word on this clone: Its antigen is still unknown.

The sequenced sample consisted of memory CD4+ T cells sorted from blood. This sample's subset: CD45RA-negative fraction. This sequence joins TRBV18 and TRBJ1-3, with D possibly matching TRBD1 (6 bases). The clonotype was recovered from a man aged 25-40 years in good health. The CDR3 sequence: CASSPIQGTTSGNTIYF. The DNA of the CDR3 is TGTGCCAGCTCACCAATTCAGGGGACAACGTCTGGAAACACCATATATTTT.